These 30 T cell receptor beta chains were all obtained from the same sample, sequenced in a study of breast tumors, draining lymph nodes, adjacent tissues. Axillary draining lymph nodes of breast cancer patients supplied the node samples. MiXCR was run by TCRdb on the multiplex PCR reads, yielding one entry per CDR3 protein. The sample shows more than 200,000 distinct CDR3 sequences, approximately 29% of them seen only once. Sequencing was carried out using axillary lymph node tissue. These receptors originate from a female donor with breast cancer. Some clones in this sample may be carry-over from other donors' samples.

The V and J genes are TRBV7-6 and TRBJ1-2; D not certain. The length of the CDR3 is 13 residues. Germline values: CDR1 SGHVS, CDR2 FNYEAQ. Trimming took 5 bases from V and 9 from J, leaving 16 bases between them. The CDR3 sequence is CASSPRRQMSYTF. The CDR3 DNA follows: TGTGCCAGCAGCCCCAGGAGGCAGATGAGCTACACCTTC.

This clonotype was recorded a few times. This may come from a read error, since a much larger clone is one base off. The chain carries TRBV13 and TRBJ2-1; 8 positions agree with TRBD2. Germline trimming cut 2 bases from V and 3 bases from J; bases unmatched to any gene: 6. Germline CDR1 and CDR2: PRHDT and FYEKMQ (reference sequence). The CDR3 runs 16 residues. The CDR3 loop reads CASSLRALAVYNEQFF. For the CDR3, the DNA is TGTGCCAGCAGCTTACGCGCACTAGCGGTCTACAATGAGCAGTTCTTC.

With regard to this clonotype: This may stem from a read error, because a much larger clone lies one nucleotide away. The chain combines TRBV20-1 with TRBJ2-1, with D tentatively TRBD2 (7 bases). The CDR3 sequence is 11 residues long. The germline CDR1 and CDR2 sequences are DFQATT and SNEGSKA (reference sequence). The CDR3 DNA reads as TGCAGTGCTACGGCGGGGGCTGAGCAGTCCTTC. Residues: CSATAGAEQSF.

CDR3 sequence: CASTQIGLAGQETQYF. CDR3 bases: TGTGCCAGCACCCAAATCGGACTAGCGGGTCAAGAGACCCAGTACTTC. The chain carries TRBV6-6 and TRBJ2-5; the match to TRBD2 covers 11 bases. The CDR3 runs to 16 residues. Germline values: CDR1 MNHNY, CDR2 SVGAGI (reference sequence). The V and J ends lost 7 bases and 2 bases, in that order; junction bases with no gene match: 9.

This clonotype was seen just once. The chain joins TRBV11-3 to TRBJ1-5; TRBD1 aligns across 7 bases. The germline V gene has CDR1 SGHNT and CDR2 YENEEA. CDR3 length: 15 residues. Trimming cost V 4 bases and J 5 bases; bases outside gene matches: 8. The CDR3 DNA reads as TGTGCCAGCAGCTCCGCCGGGACAGCCGATCAGCCCCAGCATTTT. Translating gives CASSSAGTADQPQHF.

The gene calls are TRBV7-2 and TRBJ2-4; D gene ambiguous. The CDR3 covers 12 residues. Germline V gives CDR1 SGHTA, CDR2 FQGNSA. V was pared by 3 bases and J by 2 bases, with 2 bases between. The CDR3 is CASSLTKNIQYF. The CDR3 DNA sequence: TGTGCCAGCAGCTTGACCAAAAACATTCAGTACTTC.

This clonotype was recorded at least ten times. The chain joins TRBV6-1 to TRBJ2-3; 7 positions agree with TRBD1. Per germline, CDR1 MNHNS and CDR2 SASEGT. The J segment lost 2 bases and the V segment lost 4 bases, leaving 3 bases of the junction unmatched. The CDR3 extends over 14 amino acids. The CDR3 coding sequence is TGTGCCAGCAGTGTAGACAGGGTCACAGATACGCAGTATTTT. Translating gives CASSVDRVTDTQYF.

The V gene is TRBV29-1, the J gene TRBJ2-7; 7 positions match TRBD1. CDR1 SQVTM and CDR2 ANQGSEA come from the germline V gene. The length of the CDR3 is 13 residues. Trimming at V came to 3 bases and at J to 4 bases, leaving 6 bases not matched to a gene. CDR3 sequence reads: CSVETGLGYEQYF. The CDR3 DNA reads TGCAGCGTTGAGACAGGGCTGGGGTACGAGCAGTACTTC.

CDR3 sequence reads: CASGGRTDTQYF. CDR3 nucleotide sequence: TGTGCCAGCGGGGGTCGCACAGATACGCAGTATTTT. This chain joins TRBV11-2 and TRBJ2-3, with D perhaps given as TRBD1 or TRBD2 (5 bases each). Trimming took 8 bases from V and 1 from J, leaving 7 bases between them. CDR3 length: 12 residues. From germline, CDR1 is SGHAT and CDR2 FQNNGV.

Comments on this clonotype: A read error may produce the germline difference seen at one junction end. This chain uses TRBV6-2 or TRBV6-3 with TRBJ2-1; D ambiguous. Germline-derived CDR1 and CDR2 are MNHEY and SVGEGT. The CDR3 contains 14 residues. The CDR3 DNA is TGTGCCAGCAGTCACTCCGCCCCCCGGGATGAGCAGTTCTTC. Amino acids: CASSHSAPRDEQFF.

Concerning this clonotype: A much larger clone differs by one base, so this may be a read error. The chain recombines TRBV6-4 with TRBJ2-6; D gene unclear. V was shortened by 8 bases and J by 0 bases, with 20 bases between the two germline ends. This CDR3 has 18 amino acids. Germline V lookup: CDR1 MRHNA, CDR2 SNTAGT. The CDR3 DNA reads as TGTGCCAGCCGAACCAACCGGCCAGCTGGCTCTGGGGCCAACGTCCTGACTTTC. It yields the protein CASRTNRPAGSGANVLTF.

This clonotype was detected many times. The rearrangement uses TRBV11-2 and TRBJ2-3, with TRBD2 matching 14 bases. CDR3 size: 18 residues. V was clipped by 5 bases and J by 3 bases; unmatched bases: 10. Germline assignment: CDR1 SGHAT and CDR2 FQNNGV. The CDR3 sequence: CASSPLTSGRAVTDTQYF. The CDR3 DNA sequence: TGTGCCAGCAGCCCATTGACTAGCGGGAGGGCCGTAACAGATACGCAGTATTTT.

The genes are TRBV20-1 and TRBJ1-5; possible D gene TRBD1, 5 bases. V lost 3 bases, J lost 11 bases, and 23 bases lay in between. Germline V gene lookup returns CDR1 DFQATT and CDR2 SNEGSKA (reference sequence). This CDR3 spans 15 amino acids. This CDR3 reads CSASRPAGRQETQHF. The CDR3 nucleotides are TGCAGTGCTAGCCGACCTGCGGGGCGACAAGAGACCCAGCATTTT.

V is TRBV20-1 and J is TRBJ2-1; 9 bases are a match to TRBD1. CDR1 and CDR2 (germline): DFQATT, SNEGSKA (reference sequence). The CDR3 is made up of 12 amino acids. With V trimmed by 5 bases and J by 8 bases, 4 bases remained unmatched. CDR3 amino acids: CSALQGAHEQFF. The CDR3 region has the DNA TGCAGTGCTCTACAGGGGGCACATGAGCAGTTCTTC.

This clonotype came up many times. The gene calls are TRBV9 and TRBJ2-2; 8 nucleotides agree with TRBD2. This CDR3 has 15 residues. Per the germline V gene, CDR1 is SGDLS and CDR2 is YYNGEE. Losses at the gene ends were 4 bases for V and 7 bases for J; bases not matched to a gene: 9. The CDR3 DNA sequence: TGTGCCAGCAGCTCCGAAGCGGGAGTCTTCGGGGAGCTGTTTTTT. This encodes CASSSEAGVFGELFF.

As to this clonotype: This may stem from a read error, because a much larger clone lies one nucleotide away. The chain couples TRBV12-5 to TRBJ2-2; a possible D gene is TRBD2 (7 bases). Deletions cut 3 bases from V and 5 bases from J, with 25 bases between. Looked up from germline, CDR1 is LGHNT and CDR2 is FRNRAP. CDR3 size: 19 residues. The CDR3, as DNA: TGTGCTAGTGGTTTCGTACGGGGGGCAGCGGGATCGGGTACCGGGGAGCTGTTTTTT. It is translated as CASGFVRGAAGSGTGELFF.

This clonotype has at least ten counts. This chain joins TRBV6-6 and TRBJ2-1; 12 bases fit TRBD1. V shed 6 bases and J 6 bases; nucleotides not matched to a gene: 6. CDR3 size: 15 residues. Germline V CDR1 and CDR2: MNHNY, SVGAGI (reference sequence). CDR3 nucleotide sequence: TGTGCCAGCAGGCCCGGGACAGGGGGCGTCAATGAGCAGTTCTTC. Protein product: CASRPGTGGVNEQFF.

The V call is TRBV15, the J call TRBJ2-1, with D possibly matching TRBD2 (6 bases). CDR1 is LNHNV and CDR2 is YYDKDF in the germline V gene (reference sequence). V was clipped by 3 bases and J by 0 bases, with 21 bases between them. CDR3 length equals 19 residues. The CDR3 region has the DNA TGTGCCACCAGCAGCCATCTCGGGGGACTTCATAGCTCCTACAATGAGCAGTTCTTC. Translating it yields CATSSHLGGLHSSYNEQFF.

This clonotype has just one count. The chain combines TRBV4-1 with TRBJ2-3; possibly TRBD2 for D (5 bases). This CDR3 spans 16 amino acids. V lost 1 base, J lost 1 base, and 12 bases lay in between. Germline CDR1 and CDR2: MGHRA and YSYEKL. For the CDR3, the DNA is TGCGCCAGCAGCCAAGGAAACTCGAGGGGCACAGATACGCAGTATTTT. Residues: CASSQGNSRGTDTQYF.

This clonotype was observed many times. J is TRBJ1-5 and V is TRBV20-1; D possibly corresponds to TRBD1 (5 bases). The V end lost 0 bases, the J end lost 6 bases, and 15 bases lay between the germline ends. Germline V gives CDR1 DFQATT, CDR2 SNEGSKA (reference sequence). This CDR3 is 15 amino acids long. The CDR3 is CSARDRGNAGQPQHF. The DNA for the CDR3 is TGCAGTGCTAGAGATCGGGGGAATGCTGGTCAGCCCCAGCATTTT.

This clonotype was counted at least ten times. The CDR3, as DNA: TGCAGTGCCGCCCCAGGGTTAGGGGATCAGCCCCAGCATTTT. Its protein is CSAAPGLGDQPQHF. The chain is built from TRBV20-1 and TRBJ1-5, with D possibly being TRBD1 (5 bases). The germline gives CDR1 DFQATT, CDR2 SNEGSKA (reference sequence). The CDR3 sequence is 14 residues long. V was cut by 6 bases and J by 5 bases, with 17 bases left in between.

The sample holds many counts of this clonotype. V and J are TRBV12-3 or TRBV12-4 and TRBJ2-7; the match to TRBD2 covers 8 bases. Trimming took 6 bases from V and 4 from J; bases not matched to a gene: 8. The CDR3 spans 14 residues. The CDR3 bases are TGTGCCAGCAGCCGGGGGGGAGGGCCATACGAGCAGTACTTC. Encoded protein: CASSRGGGPYEQYF.

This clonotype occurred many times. CDR3 coding DNA: TGCAGTGCTAGAGATTTAGGGCAGGGGGGCTCACCCCTCCACTTT. Protein sequence: CSARDLGQGGSPLHF. The genes are TRBV20-1 and TRBJ1-6, with 7 bases aligning to TRBD1. The V gene's germline CDR1 is DFQATT and CDR2 SNEGSKA (reference sequence). CDR3 length: 15 amino acids. With 0 bases clipped from V and 10 bases from J, the junction kept 9 bases outside the gene matches.

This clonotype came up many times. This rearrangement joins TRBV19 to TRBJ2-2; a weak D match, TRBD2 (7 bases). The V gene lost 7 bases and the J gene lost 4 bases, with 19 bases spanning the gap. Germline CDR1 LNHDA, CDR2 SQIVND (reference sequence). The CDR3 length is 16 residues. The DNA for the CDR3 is TGTGCCAGTACTTCCCCCGGGGGGCCCATCACCGGGGAGCTGTTTTTT. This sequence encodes CASTSPGGPITGELFF. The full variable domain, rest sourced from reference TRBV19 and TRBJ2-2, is DGGITQSPKYLFRKEGQNVTLSCEQNLNHDAMYWYRQDPGQGLRLIYYSQIVNDFQKGDIAEGYSVSREKKESFPLTVTSAQKNPTAFYLCASTSPGGPITGELFFGEGSRLTVL.

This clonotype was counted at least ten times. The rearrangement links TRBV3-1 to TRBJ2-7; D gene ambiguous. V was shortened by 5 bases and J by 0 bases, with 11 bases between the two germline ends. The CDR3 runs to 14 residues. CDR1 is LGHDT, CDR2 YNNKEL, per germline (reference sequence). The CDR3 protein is CASSKRTSSYEQYF. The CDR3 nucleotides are TGTGCCAGCAGCAAACGGACGAGCTCCTACGAGCAGTACTTC.

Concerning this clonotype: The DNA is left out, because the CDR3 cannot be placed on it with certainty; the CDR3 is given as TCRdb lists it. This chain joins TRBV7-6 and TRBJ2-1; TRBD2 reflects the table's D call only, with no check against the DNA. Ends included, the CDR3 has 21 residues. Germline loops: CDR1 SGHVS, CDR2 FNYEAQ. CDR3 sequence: CASSFYICSASGQPNYNEQFF.

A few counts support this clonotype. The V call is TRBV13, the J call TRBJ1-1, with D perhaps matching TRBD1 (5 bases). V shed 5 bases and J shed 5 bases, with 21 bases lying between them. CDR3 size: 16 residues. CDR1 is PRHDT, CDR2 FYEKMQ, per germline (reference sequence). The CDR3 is CASSLRQGGRMTEAFF. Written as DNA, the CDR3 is TGTGCCAGCAGCCTCCGCCAGGGTGGTCGGATGACTGAAGCTTTCTTT. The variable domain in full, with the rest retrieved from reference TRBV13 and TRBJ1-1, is AAGVIQSPRHLIKEKRETATLKCYPIPRHDTVYWYQQGPGQDPQFLISFYEKMQSDKGSIPDRFSAQQFSDYHSELNMSSLELGDSALYFCASSLRQGGRMTEAFFGQGTRLTVV.

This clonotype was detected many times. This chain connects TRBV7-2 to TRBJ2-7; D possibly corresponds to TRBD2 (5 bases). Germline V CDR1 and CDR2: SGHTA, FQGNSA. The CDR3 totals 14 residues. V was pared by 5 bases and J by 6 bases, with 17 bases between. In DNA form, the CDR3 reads TGTGCCAGCAGCCTCCTTGGTGGGAGTGCCGAGCAGTACTTC. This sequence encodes CASSLLGGSAEQYF. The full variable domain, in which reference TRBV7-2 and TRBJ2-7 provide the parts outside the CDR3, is GAGVSQSPSNKVTEKGKDVELRCDPISGHTALYWYRQSLGQGLEFLIYFQGNSAPDKSGLPSDRFSAERTGGSVSTLTIQRTQQEDSAVYLCASSLLGGSAEQYFGPGTRLTVT.

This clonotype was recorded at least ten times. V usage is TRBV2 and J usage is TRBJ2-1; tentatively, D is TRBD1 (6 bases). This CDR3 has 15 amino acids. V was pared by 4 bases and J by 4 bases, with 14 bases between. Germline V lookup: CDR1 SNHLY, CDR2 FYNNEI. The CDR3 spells CASSGGQNLYNEQFF. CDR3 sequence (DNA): TGTGCCAGCAGTGGGGGACAAAACTTATACAATGAGCAGTTCTTC.

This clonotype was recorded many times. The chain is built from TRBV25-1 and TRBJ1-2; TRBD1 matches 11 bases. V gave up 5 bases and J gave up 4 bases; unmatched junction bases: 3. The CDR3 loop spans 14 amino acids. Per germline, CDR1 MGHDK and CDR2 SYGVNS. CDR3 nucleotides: TGTGCCAGCAGTCGGACAGGGGGCCCCTATGGCTACACCTTC. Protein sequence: CASSRTGGPYGYTF.